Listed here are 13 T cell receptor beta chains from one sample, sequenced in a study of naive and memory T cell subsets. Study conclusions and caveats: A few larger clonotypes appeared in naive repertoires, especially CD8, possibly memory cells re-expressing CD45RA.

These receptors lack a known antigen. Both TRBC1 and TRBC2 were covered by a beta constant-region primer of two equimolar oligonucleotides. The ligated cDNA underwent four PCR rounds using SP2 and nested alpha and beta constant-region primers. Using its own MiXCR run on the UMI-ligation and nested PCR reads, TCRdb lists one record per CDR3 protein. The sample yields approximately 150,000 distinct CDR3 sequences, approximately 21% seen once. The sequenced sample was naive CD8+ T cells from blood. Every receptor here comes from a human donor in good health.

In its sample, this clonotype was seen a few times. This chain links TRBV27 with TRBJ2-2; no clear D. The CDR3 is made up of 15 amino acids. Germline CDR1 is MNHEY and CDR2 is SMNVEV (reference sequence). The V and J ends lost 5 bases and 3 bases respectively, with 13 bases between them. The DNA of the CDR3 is TGTGCCAGCAGTGCCTACGCCTCGTACACCGGGGAGCTGTTTTTT. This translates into CASSAYASYTGELFF.

CDR3 DNA sequence: TGTGCCAGCAGCCAGGGAGAAAACATTCAGTACTTC. Amino acid sequence: CASSQGENIQYF. This chain connects TRBV6-2 or TRBV6-3 to TRBJ2-4; TRBD1 or TRBD2 may be the D gene (5 bases each). Germline-derived CDR1 and CDR2 are MNHEY and SVGEGT. This CDR3 contains 12 residues. The V gene lost 6 bases and the J gene lost 5 bases, with 8 bases spanning the gap.

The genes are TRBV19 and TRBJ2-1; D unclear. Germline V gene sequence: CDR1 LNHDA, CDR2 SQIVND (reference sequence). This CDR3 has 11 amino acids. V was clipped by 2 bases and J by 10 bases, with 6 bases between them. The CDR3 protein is CASSITGEQFF. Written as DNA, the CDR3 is TGTGCCAGTAGTATAACCGGAGAGCAGTTCTTC.

CDR3 nucleotide sequence: TGTGCCAGCAGTGAAGCGCCTCCGGGGATGACCAATCAGCCCCAGCATTTT. Residues: CASSEAPPGMTNQPQHF. The J gene is TRBJ1-5, the V gene TRBV2; D unclear. Trimming left V 0 bases short and J 3 bases short, with 15 bases between. Germline CDR1 reads SNHLY; CDR2 reads FYNNEI. The CDR3 loop spans 17 amino acids.

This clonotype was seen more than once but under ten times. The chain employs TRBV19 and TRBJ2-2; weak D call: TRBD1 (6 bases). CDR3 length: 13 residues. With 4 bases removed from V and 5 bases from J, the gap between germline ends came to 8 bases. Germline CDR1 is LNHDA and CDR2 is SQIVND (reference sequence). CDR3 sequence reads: CASSTGVTGELFF. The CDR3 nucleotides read TGTGCCAGTAGTACAGGGGTGACCGGGGAGCTGTTTTTT.

The DNA of the CDR3 is TGCGCCAGCAGCCAAGGTCCCAGCGACTACGAGCAGTACTTC. Amino acids: CASSQGPSDYEQYF. The chain is built from TRBV4-1 and TRBJ2-7; D not certain. Trimming stripped 1 base from V and 3 bases from J, with 10 bases between. Per germline, CDR1 MGHRA and CDR2 YSYEKL. The CDR3 has 14 amino acids.

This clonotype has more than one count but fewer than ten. The CDR3 here is CSVDGTSGYEQYF. The CDR3 DNA is TGCAGCGTTGACGGGACTAGCGGCTACGAGCAGTACTTC. This chain uses TRBV29-1 with TRBJ2-7; TRBD2 matches at 11 bases. CDR3 length: 13 residues. Germline values: CDR1 SQVTM, CDR2 ANQGSEA. V lost 3 bases to trimming and J lost 3 bases; unmatched junction nucleotides: 1.

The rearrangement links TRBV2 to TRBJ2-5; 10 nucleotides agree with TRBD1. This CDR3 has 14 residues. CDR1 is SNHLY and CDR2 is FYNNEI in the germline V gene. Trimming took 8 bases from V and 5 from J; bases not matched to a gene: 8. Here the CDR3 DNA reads TGTGCCAGCCTCGACAGGGGGCTTTTGGAGACCCAGTACTTC. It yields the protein CASLDRGLLETQYF.

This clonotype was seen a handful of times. CDR3 in DNA: TGTGCCAGCAGCTGGGACAGCCGAACTAGCCTAAATACGCAGTATTTT. This encodes CASSWDSRTSLNTQYF. V gene TRBV7-3 combines with J gene TRBJ2-3, with a possible D match to TRBD1 (7 bases). V was pared by 4 bases and J by 7 bases, with 21 bases between. The CDR3 has 16 residues. CDR1 is SGHTA and CDR2 is FQGTGA in the germline V gene.

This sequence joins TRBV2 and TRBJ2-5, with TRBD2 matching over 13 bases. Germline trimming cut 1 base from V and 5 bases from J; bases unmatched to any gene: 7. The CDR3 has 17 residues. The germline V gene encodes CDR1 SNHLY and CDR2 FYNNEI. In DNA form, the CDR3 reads TGTGCCAGCAGTGAAGGAACTAGCGGGAGGGCCGTGGAGACCCAGTACTTC. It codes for CASSEGTSGRAVETQYF.

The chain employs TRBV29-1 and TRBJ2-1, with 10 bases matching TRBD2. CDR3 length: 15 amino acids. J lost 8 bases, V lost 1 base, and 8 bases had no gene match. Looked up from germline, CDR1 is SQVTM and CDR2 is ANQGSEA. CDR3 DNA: TGCAGCGTTGAAGGTCAGGCTAGCGGGAGTTATGAGCAGTTCTTC. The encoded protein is CSVEGQASGSYEQFF.

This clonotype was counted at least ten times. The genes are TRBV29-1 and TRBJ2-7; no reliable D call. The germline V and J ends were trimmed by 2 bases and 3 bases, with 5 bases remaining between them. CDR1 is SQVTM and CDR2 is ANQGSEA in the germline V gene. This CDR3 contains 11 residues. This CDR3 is CSVEYRYEQYF. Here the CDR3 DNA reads TGCAGCGTTGAATACCGCTACGAGCAGTACTTC.

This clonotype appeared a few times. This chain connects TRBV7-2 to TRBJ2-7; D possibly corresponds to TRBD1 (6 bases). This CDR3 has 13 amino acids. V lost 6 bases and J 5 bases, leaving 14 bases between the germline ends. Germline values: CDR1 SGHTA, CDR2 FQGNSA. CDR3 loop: CASRQGEGDEQYF. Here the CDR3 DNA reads TGTGCCAGCAGACAGGGTGAGGGCGACGAGCAGTACTTC.